Here is one TCR beta chain with its context. Trimming removed 4 bases at V and 4 bases at J, with 13 bases between. The CDR3 covers 15 residues. Germline assignment: CDR1 MGHRA and CDR2 YSYEKL. The sample comes from a study of Ad26.COV2.S vaccination and SARS-CoV-2 variants. Treatment described: roughly 20 received Ad26.COV2.S at low or high dose, single or two shots; about 5 received placebo; per-sample allocation not given. Samples analyzed were those drawn on day 63 after the first vaccine or placebo injection. The assay was immunoSEQ multiplex PCR, and TCRdb's table has in-frame clones only and misses some. The data show hundreds of thousands of clones, about nine tenths seen once.

The rearrangement links TRBV4-1 to TRBJ1-4; D remains unclear. This receptor was identified in a person aged 18-60 years who received the Ad26.COV2.S COVID-19 vaccine or a placebo. The starting material was peripheral blood, obtained in a trial of Ad26.COV2.S vaccine versus placebo. Here the CDR3 reads CASSRYPGFNEKLFF. The CDR3 DNA sequence: TGCGCCAGCAGCCGATACCCCGGTTTTAATGAAAAACTGTTTTTT.